A single T cell receptor (beta chain) is shown here with its context. The source of the sample is a study of blood T cell repertoires in COVID-19. Study in general: Some COVID-19 samples were acute and others convalescent; all came from the United States, Italy and Spain.

Assay: immunoSEQ multiplex PCR; the TCRdb copy retains only in-frame clones and omits some. The data show under 200,000 clones, roughly 87% seen once. Trimming took off 1 base at V and 1 base at J, with 7 bases between the two ends. CDR1 and CDR2 from the germline V gene are SGHVS and FQNEAQ. This CDR3 comprises 14 residues. The rearrangement joins TRBV7-8 to TRBJ2-5; D is ambiguous. The receptor was derived from a woman aged 60-70 years with COVID-19, enrolled during active disease. Sequenced input: peripheral blood. The CDR3: CASSLGTTQETQYF. The CDR3 DNA sequence: TGTGCCAGCAGCTTAGGAACTACCCAAGAGACCCAGTACTTC.